This T cell receptor (beta chain) was retrieved from a study of T cells in tumors after PD-1 blockade. Background on the study: Excluded were patients with checkpoint blockade, immunosuppressants, or radiotherapy or other anti-cancer therapy within 4 weeks. Each patient got pembrolizumab 200 mg every 3 weeks or cemiplimab 350 mg every 2 weeks. Whole-study results and caveats: Clonal replacement appeared only between pre- and post-treatment samples. Some novel exhausted tumor clones appeared in pre-treatment blood, suggesting peripheral recruitment.

V dropped 4 bases and J dropped 2; count of bases not matched to a gene: 9. CDR3 size: 15 residues. The germline gives CDR1 SGHDT, CDR2 YYEEEE. Sample share makes this clone medium-sized. The antigen remains undetermined. Clones were sequenced by immunoSEQ multiplex PCR, and TCRdb holds only the in-frame ones, with some missing. The sample holds 6,500 to 9,500 clones; around 69% are singletons and the top ten take approximately 8.7%. This receptor was identified in a human donor with basal cell carcinoma. The sample was tumor tissue, taken after anti-PD-1 treatment. The chain uses TRBV5-6 and TRBJ2-7; 7 nucleotides line up with TRBD2. The CDR3: CASSPLGGTTYEQYF. For the CDR3, the DNA is TGTGCCAGCAGCCCGCTCGGGGGGACCACCTACGAGCAGTACTTC.